These 14 T cell receptor beta chains share one sample of origin, sequenced in a study of CD8 T cells in Susac syndrome. With random hexamers, reverse transcription was performed on about 0.5 to 1 ug of RNA. TCRdb used MiXCR to reprocess the immunoSEQ multiplex PCR reads, holding one entry per CDR3 protein. The data show just under 95,000 distinct CDR3 sequences, over 90% seen once. Sequenced sample: CD4+ T cells from PBMCs. These receptors were collected from a human donor with Susac syndrome.

V and J are TRBV3-1 and TRBJ1-5; unclear D gene. V lost 0 bases to trimming and J lost 7 bases, with 13 bases between them. Germline V CDR1 and CDR2: LGHDT, YNNKEL (reference sequence). This CDR3 spans 15 amino acids. CDR3: CASSQDARLKQPQHF. The CDR3 nucleotides are TGTGCCAGCAGCCAAGATGCCAGGCTAAAACAGCCCCAGCATTTT.

The chain carries TRBV20-1 and TRBJ2-7; 9 nucleotides match TRBD1. There are 15 residues in the CDR3. The germline V gene encodes CDR1 DFQATT and CDR2 SNEGSKA (reference sequence). V gave up 5 bases and J gave up 0 bases; unmatched junction bases: 8. The CDR3 reads CSADPGQGPSYEQYF. The CDR3 DNA reads as TGCAGTGCTGACCCGGGACAGGGTCCCTCCTACGAGCAGTACTTC.

The chain employs TRBV30 and TRBJ2-5, with D uncertain. This CDR3 is 11 amino acids long. CDR1 is GTSNPN, CDR2 SVGIG, per germline (reference sequence). V dropped 3 bases and J dropped 5 bases, with 7 bases sitting between them. CDR3 nucleotide sequence: TGTGCCTGGAGCGCCGGCGAGACCCAGTACTTC. Translation gives CAWSAGETQYF.

The CDR3 reads CAGGQGYEQYF. CDR3 DNA: TGTGCCGGGGGACAGGGGTACGAGCAGTACTTC. This rearrangement joins TRBV2 to TRBJ2-7; TRBD1 agrees at 10 bases. The CDR3 is made up of 11 amino acids. The germline V gene has CDR1 SNHLY and CDR2 FYNNEI. The V and J ends lost 11 bases and 4 bases, in that order; junction bases with no gene match: 2.

The V call is TRBV12-3 or TRBV12-4, the J call TRBJ1-2, with D maybe TRBD1 (5 bases). This CDR3 has 14 residues. V lost 7 bases to trimming and J lost 7 bases, with 19 bases between them. The chain's CDR3 is CASTEGRPYGGYTF. The CDR3 DNA sequence: TGTGCCAGCACCGAGGGACGGCCGTATGGTGGCTACACCTTC.

This rearrangement joins TRBV7-2 to TRBJ2-1, with D perhaps TRBD1 or TRBD2 (6 bases each). The CDR3 totals 16 residues. Trimming took off 5 bases at V and 4 bases at J, with 18 bases between the two ends. CDR1 is SGHTA and CDR2 is FQGNSA in the germline V gene. The CDR3 DNA reads TGTGCCAGCAGCCCTGGTACGGGGGCCGTATACAATGAGCAGTTCTTC. Translated, it gives CASSPGTGAVYNEQFF.

The V call is TRBV7-9, the J call TRBJ2-1, with D uncertain. With 5 bases removed from V and 10 bases from J, the gap between germline ends came to 15 bases. The CDR3 has 13 amino acids. CDR1 SEHNR and CDR2 FQNEAQ come from the germline V gene (reference sequence). CDR3 DNA sequence: TGTGCCAGCAGCCTCCCTTCATCCAGCGAGCAGTTCTTC. It yields the protein CASSLPSSSEQFF.

In its sample, this clonotype was seen once. The V call is TRBV20-1, the J call TRBJ2-3, with 11 bases that match TRBD2. The CDR3 totals 15 residues. Per germline, CDR1 DFQATT and CDR2 SNEGSKA (reference sequence). Trimming took 0 bases from V and 4 from J; bases not matched to a gene: 3. CDR3 sequence reads: CSARDSGGASDTQYF. CDR3 coding DNA: TGCAGTGCTAGAGATAGCGGGGGGGCATCAGATACGCAGTATTTT.

The V and J genes are TRBV30 and TRBJ1-2; weak D call: TRBD1 (5 bases). The CDR3 spans 13 residues. Germline assignment: CDR1 GTSNPN and CDR2 SVGIG (reference sequence). V gave up 8 bases and J gave up 8 bases, with 21 bases separating them. The CDR3 region is CAGGVRGLGGYTF. CDR3 nucleotide sequence: TGTGCCGGCGGGGTAAGGGGCCTAGGGGGCTACACCTTC.

The chain is built from TRBV29-1 and TRBJ1-1, with D possibly being TRBD1 (6 bases). The V end was cut by 5 bases, the J end by 4 bases, with 11 bases between. The CDR3 runs to 12 residues. The V gene's germline CDR1 is SQVTM and CDR2 ANQGSEA. As DNA, the CDR3 is TGCAGCGTTATGAGGGGGGGCACTGAAGCTTTCTTT. Amino acid sequence: CSVMRGGTEAFF.

V and J are TRBV12-3 or TRBV12-4 and TRBJ2-3; 12 positions match TRBD2. V shed 6 bases, J shed 4 bases, and the junction held 5 bases outside the gene matches. This CDR3 comprises 15 residues. The CDR3 here is CASSSLAGGSDTQYF. The CDR3 DNA follows: TGTGCCAGCAGCTCACTAGCGGGGGGCTCAGATACGCAGTATTTT.

The V call is TRBV18, the J call TRBJ2-7; no clear D gene. Germline V gene data show CDR1 as KGHSH and CDR2 as LQKENI. The V end lost 3 bases, the J end lost 0 bases, and 6 bases lay between the germline ends. The CDR3 has 13 residues. CDR3 protein: CASSPPSSYEQYF. CDR3 coding DNA: TGTGCCAGCTCACCCCCCTCCTCCTACGAGCAGTACTTC.

The sample holds one count of this clonotype. This rearrangement joins TRBV15 to TRBJ2-3, with a tentative D call TRBD2 (7 bases). Germline assignment: CDR1 LNHNV and CDR2 YYDKDF (reference sequence). Deletions cut 0 bases from V and 5 bases from J, with 21 bases between. The CDR3 length is 18 residues. CDR3 nucleotide sequence: TGTGCCACCAGCAGAGATCAGTTTGCGGGGGCCTCCGGAGATACGCAGTATTTT. It translates to CATSRDQFAGASGDTQYF.

The CDR3: CSVEDLAGTEAFF. The CDR3, as DNA: TGCAGCGTTGAAGATCTGGCCGGCACTGAAGCTTTCTTT. The V call is TRBV29-1, the J call TRBJ1-1; D is unresolved. CDR1 SQVTM and CDR2 ANQGSEA come from the germline V gene. The V end was cut by 0 bases, the J end by 4 bases, with 9 bases between. The CDR3 consists of 13 residues.